The clone carrying this T cell receptor beta chain occurred once. Its antigen is not identified. Profiling relied on immunoSEQ multiplex PCR, and the TCRdb table lists in-frame clones only, not all of them. The repertoire has 200,000 to 250,000 clones, about 93% of them found once; the top ten carry 1%. The sample comes from a study of T cell responses to AZD1222 COVID-19 vaccine. Study findings and constraints: Spike-specific TCR breadth and depth both grew after two AZD1222 doses.

V gave up 6 bases and J gave up 2 bases, with 11 bases separating them. The CDR3 has 14 residues. Germline CDR1 reads KGHSH; CDR2 reads LQKENI. V is TRBV18 and J is TRBJ1-5; no reliable D call. The clonotype was recovered from an adult in good health. Sample: peripheral blood, taken on day 0 of MenACWY control vaccination. In nucleotides, the CDR3 is TGTGCCAGCTCGGAGGACGGGCGCAATCAGCCCCAGCATTTT. This encodes CASSEDGRNQPQHF.